The T cell receptor (beta chain) under discussion was sequenced for a study of OX40 agonist ivuxolimab in advanced cancers. Study overall: An agonistic anti-OX40 (CD134) antibody, ivuxolimab, was used to treat the patients. The study gave patients intravenous ivuxolimab at 0.01 to 10 mg/kg every 2 weeks.

V gave up 2 bases and J gave up 9 bases, with 14 bases separating them. Germline CDR1 and CDR2: MNHEY and SVGAGI. This CDR3 is built from 15 residues. Clones were sequenced by immunoSEQ multiplex PCR, and TCRdb holds only the in-frame ones, with some missing. The sample has some 83,000 clones; about 86% are singletons. The J gene is TRBJ1-6, the V gene TRBV6-5; possibly TRBD1 for D (6 bases). The receptor comes from an adult with an advanced solid tumor such as melanoma, head and neck, liver or kidney cancer. The sample in question was CD4+ or CD8+ T cells sorted from blood, obtained in a trial of the OX40 agonist ivuxolimab. CDR3 loop: CASSYRRGGGSPLHF. In DNA form, the CDR3 reads TGTGCCAGCAGTTACCGCAGGGGTGGGGGTTCACCCCTCCACTTT.